These 22 T cell receptor beta chains were all obtained from the same sample, sequenced in a study of blood T cells in healthy people across ages. A second about 7 to 11 cycle PCR used barcoded and J-beta primers. TCRdb passed the 5' RACE reads through MiXCR, listing each CDR3 protein once. The repertoire holds about 720,000 distinct CDR3 sequences, with about 20% as singletons. Specimen: blood. These receptors were collected from a man between 65 and 85 years old in good health.

This clonotype was picked up many times. This chain connects TRBV3-1 to TRBJ1-2, with a weak D call TRBD1 (5 bases). There are 14 residues in the CDR3. V dropped 4 bases and J dropped 5 bases, with 14 bases sitting between them. CDR1 is LGHDT, CDR2 YNNKEL, per germline (reference sequence). CDR3 region: CASSLTGQGYGYTF. The CDR3 region has the DNA TGTGCCAGCAGCCTAACGGGGCAGGGATATGGCTACACCTTC.

The chain links TRBV29-1 to TRBJ2-3; TRBD1 matches at 8 bases. This CDR3 region has 14 residues. Germline CDR1 and CDR2: SQVTM and ANQGSEA. J lost 2 bases, V lost 4 bases, and 5 bases had no gene match. The CDR3 loop is CSVAGTGTTDTQYF. CDR3 in DNA: TGCAGCGTTGCGGGGACAGGCACCACAGATACGCAGTATTTT.

This clonotype appeared a few times. The genes are TRBV28 and TRBJ2-5; D is perhaps TRBD1 (6 bases). The end of the DNA is better explained by TRBJ2-7, so the J call may be wrong. This CDR3 is 14 amino acids long. Germline-derived CDR1 and CDR2 are MDHEN and SYDVKM. Here the CDR3 DNA reads TGTGCCAGCAGTTTAGGGCAGGGGAATGGCGAGCAGTACTTC. Amino acids: CASSLGQGNGEQYF.

This clonotype was seen a handful of times. The chain is built from TRBV20-1 and TRBJ1-1, with D unclear. CDR3 size: 13 residues. Germline values: CDR1 DFQATT, CDR2 SNEGSKA (reference sequence). Trimming left V 6 bases short and J 0 bases short, with 11 bases between. Written as DNA, the CDR3 is TGCAGTGCGCCAAGAGCGCTGAACACTGAAGCTTTCTTT. Translated: CSAPRALNTEAFF.

The genes are TRBV12-3 or TRBV12-4 and TRBJ2-4; TRBD2 matches at 10 bases. This CDR3 has 14 amino acids. Germline trimming cut 7 bases from V and 4 bases from J; bases unmatched to any gene: 4. CDR3 DNA sequence: TGTGCCAGCAAGCGGGAGGGGGGGAAAAACATTCAGTACTTC. It is translated as CASKREGGKNIQYF.

This clonotype was counted only a few times. The chain links TRBV25-1 to TRBJ1-2, with TRBD1 matching over 7 bases. The V segment lost 9 bases and the J segment 7 bases; nucleotides outside the gene matches: 14. This CDR3 has 14 residues. Germline values: CDR1 MGHDK, CDR2 SYGVNS. The CDR3 region has the DNA TGTGCCAGTCGACAAGGGGGCCCGATGAGTGGCTACACCTTC. It encodes CASRQGGPMSGYTF.

This chain connects TRBV28 to TRBJ2-3; TRBD2 matches 11 bases. CDR3 length: 15 residues. Per germline, CDR1 MDHEN and CDR2 SYDVKM. Germline trimming cut 5 bases from V and 4 bases from J; bases unmatched to any gene: 5. Here the CDR3 reads CASSTSGGWADTQYF. CDR3 DNA: TGTGCCAGCAGTACTAGCGGGGGTTGGGCAGATACGCAGTATTTT.

V and J are TRBV12-3 or TRBV12-4 and TRBJ1-3; 7 nucleotides agree with TRBD1. There are 15 residues in the CDR3. Germline trimming cut 6 bases from V and 0 bases from J; bases unmatched to any gene: 5. CDR3: CASRSRQGSGNTIYF. Written as DNA, the CDR3 is TGTGCCAGCAGATCCCGACAGGGCTCTGGAAACACCATATATTTT.

The rearrangement uses TRBV20-1 and TRBJ1-1; TRBD1 matches at 7 bases. The CDR3 spans 13 residues. V dropped 6 bases and J dropped 1; count of bases not matched to a gene: 5. Germline assignment: CDR1 DFQATT and CDR2 SNEGSKA (reference sequence). The CDR3 is CSAAQGTNTEAFF. CDR3 sequence (DNA): TGCAGTGCCGCACAGGGGACGAACACTGAAGCTTTCTTT.

This clonotype was recorded a few times. The chain couples TRBV18 to TRBJ1-5; 7 bases are shared with TRBD1. CDR1 KGHSH and CDR2 LQKENI come from the germline V gene. The V and J ends lost 4 bases and 3 bases, in that order; junction bases with no gene match: 3. The CDR3 is made up of 14 amino acids. The CDR3 spells CASSRDSDNQPQHF. CDR3 DNA sequence: TGTGCCAGCTCACGGGACAGCGACAATCAGCCCCAGCATTTT.

This rearrangement joins TRBV29-1 to TRBJ2-2; TRBD1 is a possible D gene (6 bases). The V and J ends lost 4 bases and 5 bases respectively, with 8 bases between them. This CDR3 comprises 12 residues. CDR1 is SQVTM and CDR2 is ANQGSEA in the germline V gene. The CDR3 DNA is TGCAGCGTTGGACAGGCAACCGGGGAGCTGTTTTTT. This translates into CSVGQATGELFF.

The chain has TRBV10-3 and TRBJ2-1; a weak D match, TRBD2 (6 bases). The CDR3 spans 14 residues. V was clipped by 9 bases and J by 3 bases, with 15 bases between them. Germline CDR1 and CDR2: ENHRY and SYGVKD. This chain's CDR3 is CAMQLGSGYNEQFF. The CDR3 DNA is TGTGCCATGCAGCTCGGGAGTGGCTACAATGAGCAGTTCTTC.

This clonotype was counted a single time. The J gene is TRBJ2-7, the V gene TRBV6-1, with 8 nucleotides matching TRBD1. The V gene end was trimmed by 6 bases and the J gene end by 0 bases; junction bases not matched to a gene: 7. Germline CDR1 MNHNS, CDR2 SASEGT. CDR3 length: 15 amino acids. As DNA, the CDR3 is TGTGCCAGCAGCCAGACAGGGGAGCCCTCCTACGAGCAGTACGTC. This codes for CASSQTGEPSYEQYV.

The J gene is TRBJ1-2, the V gene TRBV7-9; the D is unclear. CDR3 length: 13 amino acids. The V end was cut by 3 bases, the J end by 4 bases, with 9 bases between. From germline, CDR1 is SEHNR and CDR2 FQNEAQ (reference sequence). The CDR3 is CASSFSLIYGYTF. Written as DNA, the CDR3 is TGTGCCAGCAGCTTCTCGCTTATCTATGGCTACACCTTC.

The V gene is TRBV4-3, the J gene TRBJ2-1, with TRBD2 matching over 7 bases. The CDR3 spans 18 residues. The germline V gene has CDR1 LGHNA and CDR2 YSLEER. V was clipped by 4 bases and J by 6 bases; unmatched bases: 18. The CDR3 nucleotides read TGCGCCAGCAGCCGTCGATTGCCCCGGGAGGTACAGTCCAATGAGCAGTTCTTC. Translating gives CASSRRLPREVQSNEQFF.

The chain is built from TRBV4-1 and TRBJ2-1; TRBD1 aligns across 11 bases. J lost 4 bases, V lost 1 base, and 3 bases had no gene match. There are 16 residues in the CDR3. Germline V gives CDR1 MGHRA, CDR2 YSYEKL. CDR3 sequence reads: CASSQGGTGGYNEQFF. In nucleotides, the CDR3 is TGCGCCAGCAGCCAAGGCGGGACAGGGGGATACAATGAGCAGTTCTTC.

This clonotype was found many times. V and J are TRBV12-3 or TRBV12-4 and TRBJ1-2; D uncertain. Trimming pared 6 bases from V and 5 bases from J, leaving 13 bases between. The CDR3 sequence is 13 residues long. The CDR3 is CASSLVGGYGYTF. The CDR3, as DNA: TGTGCCAGCAGCCTAGTCGGCGGGTATGGCTACACCTTC.

The chain joins TRBV2 to TRBJ2-3; D unclear. The V end was cut by 6 bases, the J end by 0 bases, with 10 bases between. Germline loops: CDR1 SNHLY, CDR2 FYNNEI. The length of the CDR3 is 14 residues. In DNA form, the CDR3 reads TGTGCCAGCAGCGGTTTACCGAGCACAGATACGCAGTATTTT. It encodes CASSGLPSTDTQYF. Filled out from reference TRBV2 and TRBJ2-3, the complete variable domain reads EPEVTQTPSHQVTQMGQEVILRCVPISNHLYFYWYRQILGQKVEFLVSFYNNEISEKSEIFDDQFSVERPDGSNFTLKIRSTKLEDSAMYFCASSGLPSTDTQYFGPGTRLTVL.

In its sample, this clonotype was seen many times. This sequence joins TRBV7-9 and TRBJ2-1; no reliable D call. V lost 4 bases, J lost 5 bases, and 6 bases lay in between. From germline, CDR1 is SEHNR and CDR2 FQNEAQ (reference sequence). The CDR3 runs 12 residues. The DNA of the CDR3 is TGTGCCAGCAGCTGGAGCGACAATGAGCAGTTCTTC. This encodes CASSWSDNEQFF.

V and J are TRBV12-3 or TRBV12-4 and TRBJ2-3; 8 nucleotides agree with TRBD2. The V gene end was trimmed by 7 bases and the J gene end by 1 base; junction bases not matched to a gene: 10. CDR3 length equals 16 residues. Here the CDR3 DNA reads TGTGCCAGCACTTCGGGGGGGCGGCAAGGCACAGATACGCAGTATTTT. Amino acids: CASTSGGRQGTDTQYF.

In this sample, this clonotype turned up a few times. CDR3 amino acids: CASSLTGGGGKNIQYF. The CDR3 DNA is TGTGCCAGCAGTTTAACGGGCGGGGGGGGCAAGAACATTCAGTACTTC. The rearrangement uses TRBV27 and TRBJ2-4; 9 bases align to TRBD2. J lost 7 bases, V lost 2 bases, and 9 bases had no gene match. CDR1 is MNHEY, CDR2 SMNVEV, per germline (reference sequence). CDR3 size: 16 residues.

This clonotype turned up a few times. V is TRBV12-3 or TRBV12-4 and J is TRBJ2-1; a weak D match, TRBD1 (5 bases). With 5 bases removed from V and 0 bases from J, the gap between germline ends came to 11 bases. CDR3 length: 15 residues. CDR3 DNA: TGTGCCAGCAGTCCAGGGAAAGGCTCCTACAATGAGCAGTTCTTC. Protein sequence: CASSPGKGSYNEQFF.